The 30 T cell receptor beta chains reported below all come from one sample, sequenced in a study of STAT5B mutations in CD4+ large granular lymphocyte leukemia. The table came from immunoSEQ multiplex PCR; TCRdb's copy has only in-frame clones and leaves some out. The repertoire holds around 33,000 clones, with 70% to 85% as singletons. Sequenced material: CD4+ T cells from blood buffy coats. These receptor sequences come from a human donor in good health.

The chain uses TRBV10-3 and TRBJ2-4; D might be TRBD2 (6 bases). V was clipped by 10 bases and J by 0 bases, with 19 bases between them. Germline CDR1 reads ENHRY; CDR2 reads SYGVKD. CDR3 size: 16 residues. The CDR3 sequence is CATQSGGSRAKNIQYF. The CDR3 DNA sequence: TGTGCCACCCAGAGTGGGGGGTCCCGAGCCAAAAACATTCAGTACTTC.

V gene TRBV30 combines with J gene TRBJ1-3; tentatively, D is TRBD1 (5 bases). CDR3 length: 16 amino acids. CDR1 GTSNPN and CDR2 SVGIG come from the germline V gene (reference sequence). V was shortened by 4 bases and J by 2 bases, with 18 bases between the two germline ends. CDR3 nucleotides: TGTGCCTGGAAAACCCCGGGGCCAAGAGCTGGAAACACCATATATTTT. It yields the protein CAWKTPGPRAGNTIYF.

This clone came up a few times. This rearrangement joins TRBV30 to TRBJ1-6; perhaps TRBD1 as D (6 bases). V was clipped by 7 bases and J by 2 bases, with 12 bases between them. Germline V gene sequence: CDR1 GTSNPN, CDR2 SVGIG (reference sequence). This CDR3 contains 14 residues. The CDR3 is CALTGGTYNSPLHF. CDR3 sequence (DNA): TGTGCCTTGACAGGAGGAACCTATAATTCACCCCTCCACTTT.

CDR3 amino acids: CASSLRGAQETQYF. The CDR3 DNA is TGCGCCAGCAGCTTAAGGGGTGCCCAAGAGACCCAGTACTTC. This chain connects TRBV5-1 to TRBJ2-5; possible D gene TRBD1, 5 bases. This CDR3 has 14 amino acids. Trimming shortened V by 2 bases and J by 1 base, and 9 bases separated the two germline ends. CDR1 and CDR2 from the germline V gene are SGHRS and YFSETQ.

The chain couples TRBV7-2 to TRBJ2-2; 8 bases match TRBD2. The CDR3 has 15 amino acids. V lost 4 bases, J lost 4 bases, and 5 bases stayed unmatched. Germline CDR1 SGHTA, CDR2 FQGNSA. The CDR3 region has the DNA TGTGCCAGCAGCTCCATAGCGGGGCCCACCGGGGAGCTGTTTTTT. This translates into CASSSIAGPTGELFF. Based on the CDR3 plus reference TRBV7-2 and TRBJ2-2, the full variable domain is GAGVSQSPSNKVTEKGKDVELRCDPISGHTALYWYRQSLGQGLEFLIYFQGNSAPDKSGLPSDRFSAERTGGSVSTLTIQRTQQEDSAVYLCASSSIAGPTGELFFGEGSRLTVL.

This clone was observed a single time. The V gene is TRBV4-1, the J gene TRBJ1-2, with no clear D. Between the trimmed V and J ends, which lost 0 bases and 6 bases, there was a span of 14 bases. There are 15 residues in the CDR3. The germline V gene encodes CDR1 MGHRA and CDR2 YSYEKL. The CDR3 DNA sequence: TGCGCCAGCAGCCAAGATGGTTTGTTGGGGAATGGCTACACCTTC. Translated: CASSQDGLLGNGYTF.

V is TRBV27 and J is TRBJ2-7; D possibly uses TRBD1 or TRBD2 (5 bases each). This CDR3 spans 12 amino acids. V was trimmed by 3 bases and J by 3 bases, leaving 6 bases between them. Germline V CDR1 and CDR2: MNHEY, SMNVEV (reference sequence). The CDR3 here is CASSFGGYEQYF. CDR3 sequence (DNA): TGTGCCAGCAGTTTTGGGGGCTACGAGCAGTACTTC.

The CDR3 loop is CASSLGWGVGTDTQYF. CDR3 nucleotides: TGTGCCAGCAGTCTAGGGTGGGGGGTCGGCACAGATACGCAGTATTTT. The chain combines TRBV28 with TRBJ2-3, with TRBD2 as a possible D gene (6 bases). The CDR3 covers 16 residues. V lost 5 bases and J lost 1, with 16 bases in between. Germline CDR1 and CDR2: MDHEN and SYDVKM. Variable domain in full (rest from reference TRBV28 and TRBJ2-3): DVKVTQSSRYLVKRTGEKVFLECVQDMDHENMFWYRQDPGLGLRLIYFSYDVKMKEKGDIPEGYSVSREKKERFSLILESASTNQTSMYLCASSLGWGVGTDTQYFGPGTRLTVL.

This chain uses TRBV11-2 with TRBJ2-2; 8 bases align to TRBD1. This CDR3 has 15 residues. Trimming cost V 2 bases and J 7 bases; bases outside gene matches: 6. Germline loops: CDR1 SGHAT, CDR2 FQNNGV. Here the CDR3 DNA reads TGTGCCAGCAGCTTAAGGACAGGGTCTAACGGGGAGCTGTTTTTT. Its protein is CASSLRTGSNGELFF.

The J gene is TRBJ2-2, the V gene TRBV14; D is unclear. Deletions cut 0 bases from V and 4 bases from J, with 9 bases between. CDR1 is SGHDN, CDR2 FVKESK, per germline. The CDR3 sequence is 15 residues long. This chain's CDR3 is CASSQDSISTGELFF. Here the CDR3 DNA reads TGTGCCAGCAGCCAAGACAGCATTAGCACCGGGGAGCTGTTTTTT.

Of note for this clone: Other DNA variants within this sample encode the same CDR3. The V and J genes are TRBV30 and TRBJ2-7; TRBD2 might be the D (5 bases). The CDR3 has 17 residues. Trimming removed 8 bases at V and 1 base at J, with 27 bases between. CDR1 is GTSNPN, CDR2 SVGIG, per germline (reference sequence). The CDR3 is CARANLWTGIRSYEQYF. For the CDR3, the DNA is TGTGCCCGGGCCAACCTTTGGACGGGGATTAGATCCTACGAGCAGTACTTC.

The V and J genes are TRBV5-8 and TRBJ1-1, with D unresolved. The ends were cut back, 6 bases at V and 0 bases at J, with 12 bases in the middle. The length of the CDR3 is 14 residues. The germline gives CDR1 SGHTS, CDR2 YDEGEE. The CDR3 nucleotides read TGTGCCAGCAATCTTCCGGTTTTGAACACTGAAGCTTTCTTT. Protein: CASNLPVLNTEAFF.

This clone is a singleton in its sample. The V call is TRBV5-4, the J call TRBJ2-3; D is possibly TRBD2 (5 bases). Trimming pared 4 bases from V and 2 bases from J, leaving 8 bases between. This CDR3 spans 13 amino acids. Germline V gene lookup returns CDR1 SGHNT and CDR2 YYREEE (reference sequence). CDR3 amino acids: CASSVGNTDTQYF. Written as DNA, the CDR3 is TGTGCCAGCAGCGTCGGGAACACAGATACGCAGTATTTT.

This rearrangement joins TRBV7-9 to TRBJ2-5; TRBD1 aligns across 8 bases. J was trimmed by 3 bases and V by 4 bases; bases with no gene match: 1. Looked up from germline, CDR1 is SEHNR and CDR2 is FQNEAQ (reference sequence). This CDR3 has 13 amino acids. The CDR3 DNA reads TGTGCCAGCAGCTCAGGGGGCAAAGAGACCCAGTACTTC. Its protein is CASSSGGKETQYF.

A remark on this clone: Mismatch with germline at one junction end may stem from a read error. The rearrangement uses TRBV11-3 and TRBJ2-3, with TRBD2 identical over 8 bases. The CDR3 length is 15 residues. CDR1 is SGHNT and CDR2 is YENEEA in the germline V gene. CDR3 DNA sequence: TGTGCCAGCAGCTTAGGAAGCGGGAGCAGAGATACGCAGTATTTT. Translation: CASSLGSGSRDTQYF.

The chain employs TRBV21-1 and TRBJ1-2; TRBD1, as called in the table, went unchecked against the DNA. TRBV21-1 is recorded as a pseudogene. The CDR3 has 15 amino acids. For the CDR3, the DNA is TGTGCCAGCAGCAAGAGGGGACAGGCTGAGCATGGCTACACCTTC. This sequence encodes CASSKRGQAEHGYTF.

V and J are TRBV5-1 and TRBJ2-2; D unclear. V lost 2 bases and J lost 2, with 1 base in between. The CDR3 runs to 12 residues. From germline, CDR1 is SGHRS and CDR2 YFSETQ. The DNA of the CDR3 is TGCGCCAGCAGCTTTAACACCGGGGAGCTGTTTTTT. Amino acids: CASSFNTGELFF. Variable domain in full (rest from reference TRBV5-1 and TRBJ2-2): KAGVTQTPRYLIKTRGQQVTLSCSPISGHRSVSWYQQTPGQGLQFLFEYFSETQRNKGNFPGRFSGRQFSNSRSEMNVSTLELGDSALYLCASSFNTGELFFGEGSRLTVL.

Comment on this clone: Additional DNA sequences in this sample encode the identical CDR3. The chain joins TRBV11-3 to TRBJ2-7; no definite D call. Trimming took off 5 bases at V and 7 bases at J, with 12 bases between the two ends. The CDR3 totals 12 residues. Germline assignment: CDR1 SGHNT and CDR2 YENEEA. The CDR3, as DNA: TGTGCCAGCAGCCTTGATGTGGGGGAGCAGTACTTC. Its translation is CASSLDVGEQYF.

In this sample, this clone turned up a few times. This sequence joins TRBV30 and TRBJ1-2, with 8 bases identical to TRBD1. The germline CDR1 and CDR2 sequences are GTSNPN and SVGIG (reference sequence). V lost 3 bases, J lost 0 bases, and 12 bases stayed unmatched. The CDR3 spans 17 residues. CDR3 in DNA: TGTGCCTGGAGCAGGAGACAGGGGAGGGAGGCTAACTATGGCTACACCTTC. The encoded protein is CAWSRRQGREANYGYTF.

The gene calls are TRBV7-5 and TRBJ2-6. TRBV7-5 is designated a pseudogene. This CDR3 has 17 residues. The DNA of the CDR3 is TGTGTCAGAAGCTTAAGGGCCGGGACCTCTGGGGCCAACGTCCTGACTTTC. It codes for CVRSLRAGTSGANVLTF.

The genes are TRBV7-8 and TRBJ2-5; 9 bases are a match to TRBD1. This CDR3 contains 16 residues. Germline V lookup: CDR1 SGHVS, CDR2 FQNEAQ. V lost 5 bases and J lost 1; bases outside the gene matches: 8. The CDR3 protein is CASSLRTGEFQETQYF. In nucleotides, the CDR3 is TGTGCCAGCAGCCTACGGACAGGGGAGTTCCAAGAGACCCAGTACTTC. The variable domain in full, with the rest retrieved from reference TRBV7-8 and TRBJ2-5, is GAGVSQSPRYKVAKRGQDVALRCDPISGHVSLFWYQQALGQGPEFLTYFQNEAQLDKSGLPSDRFFAERPEGSVSTLKIQRTQQEDSAVYLCASSLRTGEFQETQYFGPGTRLLVL.

This rearrangement joins TRBV19 to TRBJ1-1; a weak D match, TRBD1 (5 bases). Germline V lookup: CDR1 LNHDA, CDR2 SQIVND (reference sequence). The CDR3 extends over 14 amino acids. V was trimmed by 4 bases and J by 1 base, leaving 10 bases between them. CDR3 sequence reads: CASSTGGWNTEAFF. CDR3 DNA sequence: TGTGCCAGTAGTACGGGGGGGTGGAACACTGAAGCTTTCTTT.

The J gene is TRBJ1-2, the V gene TRBV5-3, with D hard to call. TRBV5-3 is placed among ORFs of uncertain function. This CDR3 has 16 amino acids. V was clipped by 4 bases and J by 4 bases, with 20 bases between them. CDR3 protein: CARSHQRNSTLYGYTF. In DNA, the CDR3 is TGTGCCAGAAGCCATCAACGAAACTCGACCCTCTATGGCTACACCTTC.

This chain joins TRBV4-1 and TRBJ2-1, with 9 bases identical to TRBD2. V was clipped by 5 bases and J by 2 bases; unmatched bases: 7. The V gene's germline CDR1 is MGHRA and CDR2 YSYEKL. This CDR3 comprises 16 residues. CDR3 sequence: CASSSTTSGTYNEQFF. DNA for the CDR3: TGCGCCAGCAGCTCAACGACTAGCGGAACCTACAATGAGCAGTTCTTC.

The V gene is TRBV28, the J gene TRBJ2-7, with 10 bases matching TRBD1. The CDR3 covers 15 residues. V lost 7 bases, J lost 3 bases, and 9 bases stayed unmatched. CDR1 and CDR2 from the germline V gene are MDHEN and SYDVKM. The CDR3 nucleotides are TGTGCCAGCACCCGATCGGGACAGGGGCTCTACGAGCAGTACTTC. This gives the protein CASTRSGQGLYEQYF.

In its sample, this clone was seen once. The V call is TRBV7-2, the J call TRBJ2-1, with TRBD2 identical over 8 bases. The CDR3 length is 16 residues. Germline V gene data show CDR1 as SGHTA and CDR2 as FQGNSA. V lost 3 bases to trimming and J lost 6 bases; unmatched junction nucleotides: 10. The DNA of the CDR3 is TGTGCCAGCAGCTTGGCCGGGACTAGTTGGTCCAATGAGCAGTTCTTC. Residues: CASSLAGTSWSNEQFF.

This chain connects TRBV7-3 to TRBJ1-1; D uncertain. V was pared by 1 base and J by 1 base, with 4 bases between. The CDR3 contains 13 residues. The germline V gene has CDR1 SGHTA and CDR2 FQGTGA. The CDR3 here is CASSLSGNTEAFF. The CDR3, as DNA: TGTGCCAGCAGCTTAAGTGGGAACACTGAAGCTTTCTTT.

The chain recombines TRBV7-6 with TRBJ2-7, with 8 bases fitting TRBD2. The V segment lost 5 bases and the J segment 2 bases; nucleotides outside the gene matches: 5. The CDR3 is 14 amino acids. Germline loops: CDR1 SGHVS, CDR2 FNYEAQ. CDR3 residues: CASSPSGRAYEQYF. CDR3 coding DNA: TGTGCCAGCAGCCCCTCCGGGAGGGCCTACGAGCAGTACTTC.

This chain links TRBV28 with TRBJ1-2, with D perhaps matching TRBD1 (5 bases). The CDR3 has 13 residues. Germline V gives CDR1 MDHEN, CDR2 SYDVKM. V was cut by 5 bases and J by 8 bases, with 15 bases left in between. The CDR3 sequence: CASSLGGGMGYTF. The CDR3 region has the DNA TGTGCCAGCAGTCTGGGCGGGGGGATGGGCTACACCTTC.

The V call is TRBV15, the J call TRBJ1-6, with D possibly being TRBD1 (5 bases). Deletions cut 1 base from V and 7 bases from J, with 8 bases between. The CDR3 is 14 amino acids. Germline CDR1 LNHNV, CDR2 YYDKDF (reference sequence). CDR3 residues: CATSRGTRNSPLHF. The CDR3, as DNA: TGTGCCACCAGCAGAGGGACAAGAAATTCACCCCTCCACTTT.